These 9 T cell receptor beta chains share one sample of origin, sequenced in a study of OX40 agonist ivuxolimab in advanced cancers. Assay used: immunoSEQ multiplex PCR; TCRdb lists only in-frame clones, some missing. This sample has about 49,000 clones, with approximately 81% found just once. The source material was CD4+ or CD8+ T cells sorted from blood, sampled in a trial of the OX40 agonist ivuxolimab. The source of these receptors is an adult with an advanced solid tumor such as melanoma, head and neck, liver or kidney cancer.

V gene TRBV7-9 combines with J gene TRBJ2-7; TRBD1 is a possible D gene (6 bases). The CDR3 length is 13 residues. V lost 5 bases, J lost 3 bases, and 11 bases lay in between. From germline, CDR1 is SEHNR and CDR2 FQNEAQ (reference sequence). Written as DNA, the CDR3 is TGTGCCAGCAGCCCAAAGGACAGCTACGAGCAGTACGTC. It specifies CASSPKDSYEQYV.

This clone was picked up a small number of times. The chain uses TRBV29-1 and TRBJ2-3; TRBD2 matches at 9 bases. The length of the CDR3 is 16 residues. Trimming removed 3 bases from V and 5 bases from J; junction bases left unmatched: 12. CDR1 is SQVTM, CDR2 ANQGSEA, per germline. This CDR3 reads CSVEGTLAGEGDTQYF. CDR3 DNA: TGCAGCGTTGAGGGGACGTTAGCGGGAGAAGGAGATACGCAGTATTTT.

The chain links TRBV7-6 to TRBJ1-1; 7 bases agree with TRBD1. Germline trimming cut 4 bases from V and 3 bases from J; bases unmatched to any gene: 14. The CDR3 has 17 residues. Germline lookup yields CDR1 SGHVS and CDR2 FNYEAQ. CDR3 nucleotides: TGTGCCAGCAGCTCCAGAGGCAGGGGGGGTGAAGACACTGAAGCTTTCTTT. Its translation: CASSSRGRGGEDTEAFF.

The chain links TRBV20-1 to TRBJ2-7; D ambiguous. Germline V CDR1 and CDR2: DFQATT, SNEGSKA (reference sequence). Trimming removed 5 bases at V and 5 bases at J, with 7 bases between. This CDR3 comprises 10 residues. CDR3 region: CSALWDEQYF. The CDR3 DNA sequence: TGCAGTGCTCTGTGGGACGAGCAGTACTTC.

In this sample, this clone turned up many times. The genes are TRBV27 and TRBJ2-5; 7 bases fit TRBD1. J lost 5 bases, V lost 5 bases, and 8 bases had no gene match. The CDR3 sequence is 14 residues long. Germline values: CDR1 MNHEY, CDR2 SMNVEV (reference sequence). This CDR3 is CASSPIDRVETQYF. In nucleotides, the CDR3 is TGTGCCAGCAGTCCCATAGACAGGGTTGAGACCCAGTACTTC.

CDR3 DNA sequence: TGTGCCAGCAGCTTAGAGGGATTGGGGTACTACGAGCAGTACTTC. It encodes CASSLEGLGYYEQYF. The rearrangement links TRBV11-2 to TRBJ2-7, with D unclear. V gave up 0 bases and J gave up 3 bases, with 12 bases separating them. CDR1 is SGHAT and CDR2 is FQNNGV in the germline V gene. The CDR3 has 15 residues.

The gene calls are TRBV10-3 and TRBJ2-3; 9 bases line up with TRBD2. CDR1 ENHRY and CDR2 SYGVKD come from the germline V gene. CDR3 length: 16 residues. The J segment lost 4 bases and the V segment lost 1 base, leaving 6 bases of the junction unmatched. The CDR3 here is CAISELAGGKADTQYF. CDR3 nucleotide sequence: TGTGCCATCAGTGAGTTGGCGGGGGGGAAGGCAGATACGCAGTATTTT.

The chain recombines TRBV9 with TRBJ1-5; D unresolved. The CDR3 sequence is 15 residues long. Germline V gene sequence: CDR1 SGDLS, CDR2 YYNGEE. V lost 4 bases and J lost 0, with 11 bases in between. Here the CDR3 reads CASSFRGDSNQPQHF. In DNA, the CDR3 is TGTGCCAGCAGCTTCCGCGGGGATAGCAATCAGCCCCAGCATTTT.

This rearrangement joins TRBV29-1 to TRBJ2-2, with 8 bases that match TRBD1. J was trimmed by 6 bases and V by 1 base; bases with no gene match: 10. The CDR3 consists of 16 residues. Per germline, CDR1 SQVTM and CDR2 ANQGSEA. The CDR3 nucleotides are TGCAGCGTTGAAGGGGGACAGGCTCTCCGACCCGGGGAGCTGTTTTTT. Its protein product is CSVEGGQALRPGELFF.